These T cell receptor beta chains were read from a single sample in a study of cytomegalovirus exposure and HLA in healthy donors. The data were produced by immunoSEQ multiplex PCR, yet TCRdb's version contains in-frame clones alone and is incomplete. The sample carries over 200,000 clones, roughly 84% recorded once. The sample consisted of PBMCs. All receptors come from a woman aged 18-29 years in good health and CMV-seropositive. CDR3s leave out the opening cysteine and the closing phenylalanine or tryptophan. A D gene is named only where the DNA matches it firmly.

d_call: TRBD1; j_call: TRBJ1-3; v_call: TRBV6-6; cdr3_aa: AARQGAHGNTIY
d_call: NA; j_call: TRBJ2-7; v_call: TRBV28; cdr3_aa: ASSFSIYEQY
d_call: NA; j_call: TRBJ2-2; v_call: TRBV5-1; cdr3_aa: ASSLAGQGLLGSLGTGELF
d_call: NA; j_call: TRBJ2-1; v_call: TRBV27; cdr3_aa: ASSLGGNEQF
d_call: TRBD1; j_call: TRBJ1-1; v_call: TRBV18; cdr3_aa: ASSPQGQANTEAF
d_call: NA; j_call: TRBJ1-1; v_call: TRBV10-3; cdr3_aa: AIRIQAEERTEAF
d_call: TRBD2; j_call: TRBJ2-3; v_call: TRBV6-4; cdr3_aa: ASSDRGGATDTQY
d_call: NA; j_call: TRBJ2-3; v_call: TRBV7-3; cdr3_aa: ASSPRTEARTSTDTQY
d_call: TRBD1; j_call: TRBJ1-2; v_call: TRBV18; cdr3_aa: ASSPGTGETYGYT
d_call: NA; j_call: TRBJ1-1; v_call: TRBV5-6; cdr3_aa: ASRDTGKPNTEAF
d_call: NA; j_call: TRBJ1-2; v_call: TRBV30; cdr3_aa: AWMIRVPSKGGYT
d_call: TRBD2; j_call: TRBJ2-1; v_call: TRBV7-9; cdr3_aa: ASSPPLAGVDNEQF
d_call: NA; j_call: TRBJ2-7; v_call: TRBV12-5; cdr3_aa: ASGLVLSRQFHYEQY
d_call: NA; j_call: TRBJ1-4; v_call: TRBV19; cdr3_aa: ASTPRGNEKLF
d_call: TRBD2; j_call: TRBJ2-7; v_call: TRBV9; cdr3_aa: ASSFSPGGIYEQY
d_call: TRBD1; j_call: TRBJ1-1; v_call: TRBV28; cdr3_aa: ASSFRGANTEAF
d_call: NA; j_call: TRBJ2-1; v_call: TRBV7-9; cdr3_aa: ASSLSRGGGDEQF